These 11 T cell receptor beta chains were sequenced from one sample in a study of shared clonotypes between healthy human individuals. CD45RO negativity and positive selection for CCR7 defined naive CD8 cells, a population that excluded terminally differentiated effector memory CD45RA+ cells. This table comes from immunoSEQ multiplex PCR, and its TCRdb copy is limited to in-frame clones, with some not included. Among 1.5 million to 2.5 million clones listed, approximately 94% were seen once. Sequencing was carried out using naive CD8+ T cells sorted from blood. These receptors were taken from a man aged 18 to 29 in good health.

This chain connects TRBV28 to TRBJ1-2; 7 bases agree with TRBD1. The CDR3 totals 15 residues. V shed 6 bases and J 2 bases; nucleotides not matched to a gene: 9. Germline V lookup: CDR1 MDHEN, CDR2 SYDVKM. DNA of the CDR3: TGTGCCAGCAGGGAAACAGGGGTGCGAAACTATGGCTACACCTTC. Its translation is CASRETGVRNYGYTF.

The chain is built from TRBV7-2 and TRBJ2-7; 12 bases fit TRBD2. The CDR3 length is 16 residues. In germline, CDR1 is SGHTA, CDR2 FQGNSA. The trim removed 7 bases at V and 6 bases at J, leaving 13 bases unmatched. The CDR3 sequence: CASILTSGGMFTEQYF. DNA for the CDR3: TGTGCCAGCATCCTAACTAGCGGGGGGATGTTCACCGAGCAGTACTTC.

The chain employs TRBV13 and TRBJ2-7, with 11 positions matching TRBD1. The CDR3 has 15 residues. The V gene end was trimmed by 5 bases and the J gene end by 4 bases; junction bases not matched to a gene: 7. Germline values: CDR1 PRHDT, CDR2 FYEKMQ (reference sequence). Written as DNA, the CDR3 is TGTGCCAGCAGCGCGGGGGGACAGGGGGTGTACGAGCAGTACTTC. Its translation is CASSAGGQGVYEQYF.

The V call is TRBV6-4, the J call TRBJ1-5; D is unresolved. The CDR3 extends over 17 amino acids. Germline CDR1 MRHNA, CDR2 SNTAGT. The V end lost 8 bases, the J end lost 4 bases, and 24 bases lay between the germline ends. The CDR3 sequence: CASDRVYEEAFNQPQHF. CDR3 sequence (DNA): TGTGCCAGCGACCGGGTGTATGAGGAAGCATTTAATCAGCCCCAGCATTTT.

A note on this clone: At the DNA level, this CDR3 is encoded by other sequences in the same sample as well. This rearrangement joins TRBV27 to TRBJ2-1; 11 nucleotides line up with TRBD2. V lost 6 bases and J lost 6; bases outside the gene matches: 7. Germline CDR1 MNHEY, CDR2 SMNVEV (reference sequence). The CDR3 runs to 15 residues. The chain's CDR3 is CASSHGLAGVNEQFF. CDR3 DNA: TGTGCCAGCAGCCACGGACTAGCGGGTGTCAATGAGCAGTTCTTC.

The chain uses TRBV6-6 and TRBJ2-3; no firm D call. Germline-derived CDR1 and CDR2 are MNHNY and SVGAGI (reference sequence). The V end was cut by 2 bases, the J end by 4 bases, with 4 bases between. This CDR3 has 12 residues. The CDR3 DNA sequence: TGTGCCAGCAGTTACGAATCAGATACGCAGTATTTT. It translates to CASSYESDTQYF.

Only one count was recorded for this clone. The rearrangement uses TRBV9 and TRBJ2-3; maybe TRBD2 (5 bases). The V gene's germline CDR1 is SGDLS and CDR2 YYNGEE. Deletions cut 4 bases from V and 2 bases from J, with 17 bases between. This CDR3 region has 16 residues. Written as DNA, the CDR3 is TGTGCCAGCAGCCCAAACTCGTGGGGAGCCACAGATACGCAGTATTTT. Translating gives CASSPNSWGATDTQYF.

This chain uses TRBV30 with TRBJ1-1, with a possible D match to TRBD1 (6 bases). Germline assignment: CDR1 GTSNPN and CDR2 SVGIG (reference sequence). The V and J ends lost 8 bases and 4 bases respectively, with 14 bases between them. The CDR3 is made up of 12 amino acids. CDR3 nucleotides: TGTGCCCAGGGGCCCCAGGGCACTGAAGCTTTCTTT. This sequence encodes CAQGPQGTEAFF.

The CDR3 DNA sequence: TGCGCCAGCAGCCAAGACCCGGGACAGGGGTTGTATACGCAGTATTTT. Translation gives CASSQDPGQGLYTQYF. The chain uses TRBV4-3 and TRBJ2-3, with 10 bases that match TRBD1. Germline CDR1 LGHNA, CDR2 YSLEER. The ends lost 0 bases at V and 7 bases at J; junction bases unmatched: 7. The CDR3 is 16 amino acids.

The DNA for the CDR3 is TGCGCCAGCAGCTTGGCCATACAGGGTAACTACAATGAGCAGTTCTTC. This translates into CASSLAIQGNYNEQFF. The chain employs TRBV5-1 and TRBJ2-1; tentatively, D is TRBD1 (6 bases). Germline assignment: CDR1 SGHRS and CDR2 YFSETQ. CDR3 length: 16 amino acids. Trimming removed 0 bases at V and 3 bases at J, with 13 bases between.

CDR3 amino acids: CASRVTSGGDEQYF. DNA of the CDR3: TGTGCCAGCAGGGTGACTAGCGGGGGGGACGAGCAGTACTTC. The chain recombines TRBV6-6 with TRBJ2-7; 14 bases line up with TRBD2. CDR1 and CDR2 from the germline V gene are MNHNY and SVGAGI (reference sequence). The CDR3 has 14 residues. V gave up 6 bases and J gave up 5 bases; unmatched junction bases: 3.